This is a list of T cell receptor beta chains from one sample in a study of identical twins. TCRdb re-called the 5' RACE reads with MiXCR, one entry per CDR3 protein. The sample has roughly 1.6 million distinct CDR3 sequences; under 35% are singletons. The sample was cord blood. These receptors were taken from a newborn girl in good health. The CDR3 runs from the conserved cysteine through the conserved F or W. A D gene is named only where the DNA matches it firmly. Size is omitted from some rows. Given values are once, few, many or a class for expanded clones.

V gene,J gene,clone size,D gene,CDR3 protein,CDR3 DNA
TRBV19,TRBJ2-7,.,TRBD2,CASSIGLANEQYF,TGTGCCAGTAGTATAGGACTAGCGAACGAGCAGTACTTC
TRBV27,TRBJ2-3,.,.,CASSNRDKGSTDTQYF,TGTGCCAGCAGCAACCGGGACAAGGGAAGCACAGATACGCAGTATTTT
TRBV20-1,TRBJ1-5,.,.,CSASVAGGNQPQHF,TGCAGTGCTAGCGTTGCAGGGGGCAATCAGCCCCAGCATTTT
TRBV10-3,TRBJ2-7,few,.,CAISVRGEQYF,TGTGCCATCAGTGTAAGGGGTGAGCAGTACTTC
TRBV20-1,TRBJ1-2,.,TRBD1,CSAAGTGVFYGYTF,TGCAGTGCTGCCGGGACAGGGGTCTTTTATGGCTACACCTTC
TRBV12-3/TRBV12-4,TRBJ1-1,.,.,CADRPTIYEAFF,TGTGCCGACAGACCTACGATATATGAAGCTTTCTTT
TRBV5-1,TRBJ2-1,.,.,CASSLGSATPGSYNEQFF,TGCGCCAGCAGCTTGGGCTCAGCTACCCCCGGCTCCTACAATGAGCAGTTCTTC
TRBV20-1,TRBJ2-2,.,.,CSARDLPYTGELFF,TGCAGTGCTAGAGATCTCCCCTACACCGGGGAGCTGTTTTTT
TRBV10-3,TRBJ1-3,.,.,CAIRGDRNPGNTIYF,TGTGCCATCAGGGGAGACAGGAACCCTGGAAACACCATATATTTT
TRBV7-9,TRBJ2-1,.,.,CATQEGAKNIQFF,TGTGCCACACAGGAGGGAGCCAAAAACATTCAGTTCTTC
TRBV7-9,TRBJ2-1,.,.,CASSFYWHPYNEQFF,TGTGCCAGCAGCTTTTACTGGCATCCCTACAATGAGCAGTTCTTC
TRBV19,TRBJ2-1,few,.,CASSIVFREQFF,TGTGCCAGTAGTATAGTTTTTCGTGAGCAGTTCTTC
TRBV20-1,TRBJ1-2,few,.,CSARDRTAGYGYTF,TGCAGTGCTAGAGATCGGACGGCGGGATATGGCTACACCTTC
TRBV4-2,TRBJ2-6,.,.,CASSQVLGSGANVLTF,TGTGCCAGCAGCCAAGTTCTAGGCTCTGGGGCCAACGTCCTGACTTTC
TRBV4-2,TRBJ2-3,once,.,CASSQNQTYGTQYF,TGTGCCAGCAGCCAAAATCAGACGTATGGTACGCAGTATTTT
TRBV6-5,TRBJ2-7,.,TRBD1,CASSLRQGGRYEQYF,TGTGCCAGCAGTCTGAGACAGGGGGGTAGGTACGAGCAGTACTTC
TRBV4-1,TRBJ2-7,.,TRBD1,CASSLSGTGFSYEQYF,TGCGCCAGCAGCCTTTCCGGGACAGGGTTCTCCTACGAGCAGTACTTC
TRBV12-3/TRBV12-4,TRBJ1-2,.,.,CASSLGERGYTF,TGTGCCAGCAGTTTGGGGGAGAGGGGCTACACCTTC
TRBV5-1,TRBJ2-7,few,.,CASSLVPEPAYEQYF,TGCGCCAGCAGCTTGGTGCCGGAGCCAGCCTACGAGCAGTACTTC
TRBV2,TRBJ2-7,.,.,CASRVGEQYF,TGTGCCAGCAGGGTGGGGGAGCAGTACTTC
TRBV5-1,TRBJ2-7,many,.,CASSAGQSYEQYF,TGTGCCAGCTCCGCGGGACAGAGCTACGAGCAGTACTTC
TRBV6-6,TRBJ1-4,few,TRBD1,CASSYPYTGGGLEKLFF,TGTGCCAGCAGTTACCCGTATACAGGGGGCGGATTAGAAAAACTGTTTTTT
TRBV4-1,TRBJ1-2,.,.,CASSQPQGDYGYTF,TGCGCCAGCAGCCAACCACAGGGAGACTATGGCTACACCTTC
TRBV27,TRBJ2-7,.,TRBD2,CASSFTAGGSYNEQYF,TGTGCCAGCAGTTTCACAGCGGGGGGCTCCTACAATGAGCAGTACTTC
TRBV6-1,TRBJ1-1,.,TRBD1,CASNRGGPEAFF,TGTGCCAGTAACCGAGGGGGCCCTGAAGCTTTCTTT
TRBV4-1,TRBJ1-1,.,TRBD1,CASSQVDRGFTEAFF,TGCGCCAGCAGCCAAGTCGACAGGGGATTCACTGAAGCTTTCTTT
TRBV2,TRBJ2-1,once,.,CASGTGNSYNEQFF,TGTGCCAGCGGTACAGGGAACAGCTACAATGAGCAGTTCTTC
TRBV20-1,TRBJ1-6,few,.,CSARRDTFNPPLHF,TGCAGTGCTAGGAGAGATACCTTTAATCCACCCCTCCACTTT
TRBV27,TRBJ1-2,.,.,CASAAAGAPLYGYTF,TGTGCCAGCGCAGCTGCAGGAGCCCCCCTCTATGGCTACACCTTC
TRBV20-1,TRBJ2-3,.,TRBD2,CSAPLAGEGTDTQYF,TGCAGTGCTCCACTAGCGGGAGAAGGCACAGATACGCAGTATTTT
TRBV28,TRBJ2-2,.,.,CASSPRRVGGELFF,TGTGCCAGCAGTCCGCGAAGGGTGGGCGGGGAGCTGTTTTTT
TRBV7-2,TRBJ2-5,.,.,CASSYRTTQYF,TGTGCCAGCAGCTATAGGACGACCCAGTACTTC
TRBV11-2,TRBJ2-2,few,.,CASSSKSVRRNANTGELFF,TGTGCCAGCAGCTCAAAGAGTGTTAGAAGGAACGCGAACACCGGGGAGCTGTTTTTT
TRBV7-8,TRBJ2-3,.,.,CASSPKRETGDTQYF,TGTGCCAGCAGCCCAAAGCGGGAGACAGGGGATACGCAGTATTTT
TRBV12-3/TRBV12-4,TRBJ2-1,.,TRBD2,CASSLGLVSDNEQFF,TGTGCCAGCAGTCTGGGACTAGTGAGTGACAATGAGCAGTTCTTC
TRBV6-5,TRBJ2-7,.,TRBD2,CASSTPGLAGVRGVGDNEQYF,TGTGCCAGCAGTACTCCGGGACTAGCGGGAGTTCGCGGGGTGGGAGACAATGAGCAGTACTTC
TRBV20-1,TRBJ1-4,once,.,CSARAPGTVNEKLFF,TGCAGTGCTAGAGCTCCCGGGACGGTTAATGAAAAACTGTTTTTT